These 17 T cell receptor beta chains came from one sample sequenced in a study of ipilimumab plus nivolumab after autologous stem cell transplantation. Assay: immunoSEQ multiplex PCR; the TCRdb copy retains only in-frame clones and omits some. The data contain 9,400 or so clones, 60% to 80% of them singletons. The sequencing here drew on PBMCs, taken in a trial of ipilimumab plus nivolumab as post-transplant consolidation. These receptors originate from a female donor with multiple myeloma.

This chain links TRBV7-6 with TRBJ2-7; either TRBD1 or TRBD2 may supply D (6 bases each). The CDR3 is 15 amino acids. Germline V lookup: CDR1 SGHVS, CDR2 FNYEAQ. Deletions cut 6 bases from V and 3 bases from J, with 18 bases between. CDR3 sequence reads: CASREGVGGGYEQYF. Here the CDR3 DNA reads TGTGCCAGCAGGGAGGGGGTAGGGGGAGGCTACGAGCAGTACTTC.

Written as DNA, the CDR3 is TGTGCCATCAGTGAAACTTACAATGAGCAGTTCTTC. It specifies CAISETYNEQFF. The rearrangement links TRBV10-3 to TRBJ2-1; no definite D call. The CDR3 is 12 amino acids. Trimming took 3 bases from V and 4 from J, leaving 4 bases between them. Germline V gene sequence: CDR1 ENHRY, CDR2 SYGVKD.

The V gene is TRBV11-2, the J gene TRBJ2-2, with 7 bases identical to TRBD2. V was clipped by 4 bases and J by 7 bases; unmatched bases: 6. Germline lookup yields CDR1 SGHAT and CDR2 FQNNGV. CDR3 length: 14 residues. The chain's CDR3 is CASSSQGGIGELFF. CDR3 DNA: TGTGCCAGCAGCTCCCAGGGAGGGATCGGGGAGCTGTTTTTT.

This rearrangement joins TRBV6-7 to TRBJ2-7; TRBD1 is a possible D gene (5 bases). TRBV6-7 is an ORF, and what it does is uncertain. Trimming took off 4 bases at V and 4 bases at J, with 14 bases between the two ends. There are 14 residues in the CDR3. The CDR3 bases are TGTGCCAGCAGTTGCAGGGTATACCCTTACGAGCAGTACTTC. Translated: CASSCRVYPYEQYF.

The chain recombines TRBV9 with TRBJ2-7; D is undetermined. Germline values: CDR1 SGDLS, CDR2 YYNGEE. CDR3 length: 11 residues. V was shortened by 3 bases and J by 6 bases, with 7 bases between the two germline ends. DNA of the CDR3: TGTGCCAGCAGCGCAGGAGTCGAGCAGTACTTC. Translation: CASSAGVEQYF.

The genes are TRBV2 and TRBJ1-2; 7 positions agree with TRBD1. The CDR3 is 13 residues long. The junction had 6 bases not matched to a gene; V was cut back by 7 bases and J by 4 bases. Looked up from germline, CDR1 is SNHLY and CDR2 is FYNNEI. For the CDR3, the DNA is TGTGCCAGCAAAGAACAGGGGATCTATGGCTACACCTTC. It yields the protein CASKEQGIYGYTF.

The CDR3 reads CASSQDPPPTGRSNQPQHF. The CDR3 DNA is TGTGCCAGCAGCCAAGACCCACCTCCGACAGGGCGATCCAATCAGCCCCAGCATTTT. This chain uses TRBV14 with TRBJ1-5, with 7 positions matching TRBD1. Trimming removed 0 bases from V and 3 bases from J; junction bases left unmatched: 14. The CDR3 totals 19 residues. Germline values: CDR1 SGHDN, CDR2 FVKESK.

The chain uses TRBV2 and TRBJ2-5; 7 nucleotides line up with TRBD2. The CDR3 is made up of 13 amino acids. Trimming cost V 3 bases and J 5 bases; bases outside gene matches: 3. Germline V gene lookup returns CDR1 SNHLY and CDR2 FYNNEI. The CDR3 region has the DNA TGTGCCAGCAGTGAGGAGGGAGGGGAGACCCAGTACTTC. It is translated as CASSEEGGETQYF.

The rearrangement links TRBV5-1 to TRBJ2-3; weak D call: TRBD1 (5 bases). V gave up 1 base and J gave up 0 bases, with 9 bases separating them. The CDR3 covers 15 residues. Germline V CDR1 and CDR2: SGHRS, YFSETQ. The CDR3 bases are TGCGCCAGCAGCTTGCAGGGCTTAAGCACAGATACGCAGTATTTT. As protein: CASSLQGLSTDTQYF.

In its sample, this clone was seen a few times. The chain recombines TRBV19 with TRBJ2-5, with a weak D call TRBD2 (6 bases). The CDR3 has 14 residues. CDR1 and CDR2 (germline): LNHDA, SQIVND (reference sequence). The germline V and J ends were trimmed by 2 bases and 4 bases, with 11 bases remaining between them. CDR3 nucleotides: TGTGCCAGTAGTATAATGGGCGGGACAGAGACCCAGTACTTC. Encoded protein: CASSIMGGTETQYF.

The chain has TRBV5-1 and TRBJ2-3, with 13 bases matching TRBD2. The J segment lost 1 base and the V segment lost 4 bases, leaving 6 bases of the junction unmatched. The CDR3 has 17 amino acids. Germline CDR1 reads SGHRS; CDR2 reads YFSETQ. The CDR3 here is CASSPRTSGSGTDTQYF. The CDR3 nucleotides read TGCGCCAGCAGCCCTCGGACTAGCGGGAGCGGCACAGATACGCAGTATTTT.

CDR3 nucleotide sequence: TGCGCCAGCAGTGATCGAGGGTCAGTCACAGATACGCAGTATTTT. Its protein is CASSDRGSVTDTQYF. The chain joins TRBV10-1 to TRBJ2-3; TRBD2 might be the D (5 bases). The CDR3 spans 15 residues. The V gene lost 3 bases and the J gene lost 2 bases, with 12 bases spanning the gap. Germline loops: CDR1 WNHNN, CDR2 SYGVQD (reference sequence).

The J gene is TRBJ1-1, the V gene TRBV19; the match to TRBD1 covers 8 bases. CDR3 size: 12 residues. Losses at the gene ends were 8 bases for V and 5 bases for J; bases not matched to a gene: 4. Germline values: CDR1 LNHDA, CDR2 SQIVND (reference sequence). DNA of the CDR3: TGTGCCAGTCAGGGGGCCAAGACTGAAGCTTTCTTT. This gives the protein CASQGAKTEAFF.

The CDR3 spells CASSQHPLSAGGSSEQYF. The DNA of the CDR3 is TGCGCCAGCAGCCAACACCCCCTTTCAGCGGGAGGATCGAGCGAGCAGTACTTC. The V call is TRBV4-3, the J call TRBJ2-7, with 9 bases that match TRBD2. CDR3 length: 18 amino acids. J lost 6 bases, V lost 2 bases, and 17 bases had no gene match. CDR1 LGHNA and CDR2 YSLEER come from the germline V gene.

This clone is medium-sized in the sample. The chain employs TRBV2 and TRBJ2-7; D is possibly TRBD2 (6 bases). Trimming took 3 bases from V and 6 from J, leaving 15 bases between them. Germline values: CDR1 SNHLY, CDR2 FYNNEI. The CDR3 totals 14 residues. This CDR3 reads CASSERQGGVEQYF. The CDR3 coding sequence is TGTGCCAGCAGTGAGCGGCAGGGAGGAGTCGAGCAGTACTTC.

The rearrangement joins TRBV11-2 to TRBJ2-1; D is perhaps TRBD1 (6 bases). Trimming left V 2 bases short and J 8 bases short, with 7 bases between. This CDR3 is built from 12 residues. The germline gives CDR1 SGHAT, CDR2 FQNNGV. The DNA of the CDR3 is TGTGCCAGCAGCTTACAGGGGTATGAGCAGTTCTTC. Translating gives CASSLQGYEQFF.

The V call is TRBV5-1, the J call TRBJ2-7, with D possibly being TRBD2 (6 bases). Germline V gene data show CDR1 as SGHRS and CDR2 as YFSETQ. There are 14 residues in the CDR3. V was cut by 5 bases and J by 0 bases, with 12 bases left in between. The CDR3 DNA is TGCGCCAGCAGAGCGGGCCTGCCCTCCTACGAGCAGTACTTC. Translated: CASRAGLPSYEQYF.